This TCR beta chain was recorded in a study of blood T cells in healthy people across ages. A second PCR, run for roughly 7 to 12 cycles, used a sample-barcoded 5' primer plus a J-beta primer mix. Researchers report that a template-switch adaptor with 12 random nucleotides tagged each cDNA molecule. TCRdb re-called the 5' RACE reads through MiXCR, storing one row per CDR3 protein. This sample has hundreds of thousands of distinct CDR3 sequences, with about 50% found just once. No fewer than 5.5 micrograms of total RNA were isolated from every sample. V lost 7 bases to trimming and J lost 4 bases, with 18 bases between them. CDR1 and CDR2 from the germline V gene are SQVTM and ANQGSEA. The CDR3 has 14 amino acids.

The chain links TRBV29-1 to TRBJ2-3, with D unresolved. This receptor was identified in an elderly woman in good health. Sequencing was done on a sample of blood. DNA for the CDR3: TGCAGCGCTGATTCTAGTGGGAAGGCAGATACGCAGTATTTT. Its translation is CSADSSGKADTQYF.